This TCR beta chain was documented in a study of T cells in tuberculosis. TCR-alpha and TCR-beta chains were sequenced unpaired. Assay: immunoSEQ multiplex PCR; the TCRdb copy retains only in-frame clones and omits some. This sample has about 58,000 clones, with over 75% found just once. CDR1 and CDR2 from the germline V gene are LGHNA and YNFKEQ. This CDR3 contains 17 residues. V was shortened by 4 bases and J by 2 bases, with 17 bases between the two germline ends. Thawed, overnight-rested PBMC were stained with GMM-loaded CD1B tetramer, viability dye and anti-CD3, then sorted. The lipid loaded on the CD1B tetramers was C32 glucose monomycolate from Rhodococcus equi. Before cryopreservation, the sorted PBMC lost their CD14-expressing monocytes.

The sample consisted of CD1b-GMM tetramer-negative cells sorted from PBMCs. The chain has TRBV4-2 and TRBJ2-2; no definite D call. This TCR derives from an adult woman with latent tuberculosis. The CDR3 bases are TGTGCCAGCAGCCCGCGGTCCACTTCTGGCAACACCGGGGAGCTGTTTTTT. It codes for CASSPRSTSGNTGELFF.